Here is one T cell receptor beta chain with its context. What it binds is not known. The germline V gene encodes CDR1 SGDLS and CDR2 YYNGEE. The CDR3 is 13 residues long. V was pared by 0 bases and J by 11 bases, with 13 bases between. Only CD45RO-negative cells positively selected for CCR7 counted as naive CD8 cells, so terminally differentiated effector memory CD45RA+ cells were excluded. The data were obtained in a study of shared clonotypes between healthy human individuals. The assay was carried out at the deep level. In replicate PCRs of sorted subsets, roughly 190 ng DNA, about 30,000 T cell genomes, was used. The protocol was immunoSEQ multiplex PCR, while the TCRdb copy is restricted to in-frame clones and leaves out a portion. The sample lists about 2 million clones, about 95% occurring once. Study results and caveats: It was the non-shared clonotypes that had lower generation probabilities than clonotypes shared by all four donors.

The chain couples TRBV9 to TRBJ2-3; D might be TRBD1 (5 bases). Sequencing input: naive CD8+ T cells sorted from blood. The sequence derives from a man between 18 and 29 years old in good health. Here the CDR3 DNA reads TGTGCCAGCAGCGTAGGGGGCGGAGACAGGCAGTATTTT. Its protein product is CASSVGGGDRQYF.